The 26 T cell receptor beta chains listed next were all sequenced from one sample in a study of cytomegalovirus exposure and HLA in healthy donors. PCR amplification relied on 60 Vbeta primers (plus 13 Jbeta primers). Using immunoSEQ multiplex PCR, the repertoire was profiled, and TCRdb retains in-frame clones only, with some absent. The data show 80,000 to 100,000 clones, about four fifths seen once. Sequencing was performed on PBMCs. These receptors all come from a male donor in good health and CMV-seropositive.

This clone was detected only once. The chain joins TRBV2 to TRBJ2-2; no definite D call. The CDR3 loop spans 15 amino acids. Per germline, CDR1 SNHLY and CDR2 FYNNEI. Trimming pared 0 bases from V and 5 bases from J, leaving 10 bases between. CDR3 coding DNA: TGTGCCAGCAGTGAAGCAAGGAGTTGGACCGGGGAGCTGTTTTTT. Translating gives CASSEARSWTGELFF.

The chain employs TRBV27 and TRBJ2-1; TRBD1 might be the D (6 bases). Germline V CDR1 and CDR2: MNHEY, SMNVEV (reference sequence). The CDR3 has 17 amino acids. V lost 6 bases to trimming and J lost 0 bases, with 18 bases between them. The CDR3 is CASRSLQGRSSYNEQFF. CDR3 sequence (DNA): TGTGCCAGCAGATCCTTACAGGGACGAAGCTCCTACAATGAGCAGTTCTTC.

This clone occurred once. The CDR3: CASSPDRGQYGQPQHF. CDR3 DNA sequence: TGTGCCAGCAGCCCTGACAGGGGGCAGTATGGTCAGCCCCAGCATTTT. The chain employs TRBV6-6 and TRBJ1-5; TRBD1 aligns across 10 bases. Per germline, CDR1 MNHNY and CDR2 SVGAGI (reference sequence). The V and J ends lost 6 bases and 6 bases, in that order; junction bases with no gene match: 11. This CDR3 region has 16 residues.

The chain employs TRBV5-1 and TRBJ2-3; 14 bases are shared with TRBD2. CDR3 length: 16 amino acids. J was trimmed by 1 base and V by 4 bases; bases with no gene match: 2. CDR1 SGHRS and CDR2 YFSETQ come from the germline V gene. The CDR3 loop reads CASSRTSGGRTDTQYF. The CDR3 DNA follows: TGCGCCAGCAGCCGGACTAGCGGGGGGCGCACAGATACGCAGTATTTT.

The chain combines TRBV30 with TRBJ2-1, with TRBD2 matching 9 bases. Germline V gene data show CDR1 as GTSNPN and CDR2 as SVGIG (reference sequence). V shed 4 bases and J 9 bases; nucleotides not matched to a gene: 13. This CDR3 is built from 15 residues. DNA of the CDR3: TGTGCCTGGACCGCTACTGCGGGGGGGCCTACTGAGCAGTTCTTC. Translating gives CAWTATAGGPTEQFF.

The chain recombines TRBV30 with TRBJ2-5, with TRBD1 matching over 7 bases. CDR3 length equals 15 residues. CDR1 is GTSNPN, CDR2 SVGIG, per germline (reference sequence). J gave up 1 base and V 5 bases, and 10 bases lay outside the gene matches. CDR3: CAWGGRGTRQETQYF. CDR3 DNA sequence: TGTGCCTGGGGTGGCAGGGGGACCCGCCAAGAGACCCAGTACTTC.

The V gene is TRBV6-1, the J gene TRBJ1-5; maybe TRBD1 (5 bases). Per the germline V gene, CDR1 is MNHNS and CDR2 is SASEGT. This CDR3 spans 17 amino acids. V was clipped by 1 base and J by 2 bases, with 15 bases between them. CDR3 in DNA: TGTGCCAGCAGTGAAGATCGGCAGGGTAGGGGCAATCAGCCCCAGCATTTT. As protein: CASSEDRQGRGNQPQHF.

This chain joins TRBV19 and TRBJ1-2, with 8 bases aligning to TRBD1. The germline CDR1 and CDR2 sequences are LNHDA and SQIVND (reference sequence). With 10 bases clipped from V and 7 bases from J, the junction kept 14 bases outside the gene matches. The CDR3 extends over 14 amino acids. CDR3 protein: CATKRAGGAAGYTF. In DNA form, the CDR3 reads TGTGCCACCAAAAGAGCAGGGGGCGCGGCTGGCTACACCTTC.

The chain carries TRBV7-9 and TRBJ2-1, with TRBD1 matching 7 bases. Per germline, CDR1 SEHNR and CDR2 FQNEAQ (reference sequence). The junction had 8 bases not matched to a gene; V was cut back by 4 bases and J by 2 bases. There are 16 residues in the CDR3. CDR3 bases: TGTGCCAGCAGCTCCTTTACAGGGGTAGCCTACAATGAGCAGTTCTTC. As protein: CASSSFTGVAYNEQFF.

V gene TRBV2 combines with J gene TRBJ1-1; no clear D. Germline lookup yields CDR1 SNHLY and CDR2 FYNNEI. This CDR3 has 14 amino acids. V shed 8 bases and J shed 1 base, with 14 bases lying between them. CDR3 nucleotides: TGTGCCAGCTGTTTGAGTGCGGGGAACACTGAAGCTTTCTTT. This codes for CASCLSAGNTEAFF.

V usage is TRBV7-9 and J usage is TRBJ2-3; 9 nucleotides align to TRBD2. CDR1 and CDR2 from the germline V gene are SEHNR and FQNEAQ (reference sequence). The CDR3 totals 15 residues. After removal of 1 base from V and 4 bases from J, the junction contained 3 bases not matched to a gene. The CDR3 coding sequence is TGTGCCAGCAGCTTAGGGGCGGGGGGGTCAGATACGCAGTATTTT. Protein: CASSLGAGGSDTQYF.

The rearrangement uses TRBV15 and TRBJ1-2; TRBD1 matches at 8 bases. V dropped 0 bases and J dropped 8; count of bases not matched to a gene: 5. The germline V gene encodes CDR1 LNHNV and CDR2 YYDKDF (reference sequence). CDR3 size: 14 residues. As DNA, the CDR3 is TGTGCCACCAGCAGAGATCAGGGGGCGAAAGGCTACACCTTC. Its protein product is CATSRDQGAKGYTF.

The CDR3 loop reads CASSEGGGHGYTF. For the CDR3, the DNA is TGTGCCAGCAGTGAAGGGGGAGGACATGGCTACACCTTC. This chain joins TRBV2 and TRBJ1-2; D is unclear. V lost 1 base and J lost 6, with 9 bases in between. Germline lookup yields CDR1 SNHLY and CDR2 FYNNEI. The CDR3 has 13 residues.

V is TRBV10-3 and J is TRBJ1-1; D remains unclear. The germline V and J ends were trimmed by 6 bases and 4 bases, with 15 bases remaining between them. The CDR3 totals 14 residues. The germline gives CDR1 ENHRY, CDR2 SYGVKD. CDR3 sequence reads: CAIRSDGVGTEAFF. DNA for the CDR3: TGTGCCATCAGATCAGACGGAGTGGGCACTGAAGCTTTCTTT.

The chain combines TRBV4-2 with TRBJ2-7, with D perhaps TRBD1 (6 bases). Germline CDR1 is LGHNA and CDR2 is YNFKEQ. The V gene lost 1 base and the J gene lost 1 base, with 17 bases spanning the gap. This CDR3 is 17 amino acids long. The CDR3 nucleotides are TGTGCCAGCAGCCAAGGGGGGCGGACTGAAGGATCCTACGAGCAGTACTTC. Translated: CASSQGGRTEGSYEQYF.

The chain uses TRBV5-1 and TRBJ2-5, with TRBD2 matching over 11 bases. The germline V gene has CDR1 SGHRS and CDR2 YFSETQ. V lost 3 bases, J lost 4 bases, and 11 bases stayed unmatched. The CDR3 consists of 17 residues. Here the CDR3 DNA reads TGCGCCAGCAGCTCCCTTAGCGGGGGGGGACCCAGAGAGACCCAGTACTTC. Its protein is CASSSLSGGGPRETQYF.

The chain is built from TRBV5-1 and TRBJ1-5; 9 bases are a match to TRBD1. V trimming: 4 bases; J trimming: 7 bases; junction bases outside the gene matches: 3. The germline gives CDR1 SGHRS, CDR2 YFSETQ. The CDR3 contains 13 residues. CDR3 amino acids: CASSPGQGQPQHF. The CDR3 bases are TGCGCCAGCAGCCCAGGACAGGGGCAGCCCCAGCATTTT.

V usage is TRBV7-2 and J usage is TRBJ2-5; TRBD1 matches at 12 bases. After removal of 2 bases from V and 1 base from J, the junction contained 11 bases not matched to a gene. The CDR3 is 19 amino acids. Germline CDR1 and CDR2: SGHTA and FQGNSA. CDR3 DNA: TGTGCCAGCAGCTTATATCCCTGGTTGGGACAGGGGGCCCAAGAGACCCAGTACTTC. It translates to CASSLYPWLGQGAQETQYF.

The chain employs TRBV4-1 and TRBJ1-5, with D perhaps TRBD1 (5 bases). Germline V lookup: CDR1 MGHRA, CDR2 YSYEKL. CDR3 length: 15 residues. V gave up 0 bases and J gave up 7 bases, with 13 bases separating them. The CDR3 DNA reads as TGCGCCAGCAGCCAAGATCCAGGGTACGAACAGCCCCAGCATTTT. Translating gives CASSQDPGYEQPQHF.

The chain has TRBV9 and TRBJ2-7; D not resolved. The CDR3 has 13 residues. The V end lost 0 bases, the J end lost 0 bases, and 4 bases lay between the germline ends. Per germline, CDR1 SGDLS and CDR2 YYNGEE. CDR3 sequence reads: CASSVGSSYEQYF. The CDR3 nucleotides read TGTGCCAGCAGCGTAGGGAGCTCCTACGAGCAGTACTTC.

In this sample, this clone turned up once. The gene calls are TRBV5-1 and TRBJ2-7; 9 nucleotides align to TRBD1. This CDR3 has 14 residues. From germline, CDR1 is SGHRS and CDR2 YFSETQ. The V segment lost 2 bases and the J segment 5 bases; nucleotides outside the gene matches: 5. Here the CDR3 DNA reads TGCGCCAGCAGCTTCGGACAGGGGAAGGACGAGCAGTACTTC. Translation: CASSFGQGKDEQYF.

The chain recombines TRBV14 with TRBJ2-7; 8 positions match TRBD2. This CDR3 is built from 14 residues. Germline CDR1 reads SGHDN; CDR2 reads FVKESK. V trimming: 4 bases; J trimming: 1 base; junction bases outside the gene matches: 3. The CDR3 reads CASSRAGGSYEQYF. In nucleotides, the CDR3 is TGTGCCAGCAGCCGGGCGGGGGGATCCTACGAGCAGTACTTC.

The chain recombines TRBV2 with TRBJ1-5; a possible D gene is TRBD1 (6 bases). The CDR3 covers 14 residues. In germline, CDR1 is SNHLY, CDR2 FYNNEI. The V and J ends lost 7 bases and 2 bases respectively, with 12 bases between them. The CDR3 DNA follows: TGTGCCAGCAAAGAATCAGGGGGCAATCAGCCCCAGCATTTT. As protein: CASKESGGNQPQHF.

The rearrangement joins TRBV6-5 to TRBJ1-1, with 7 bases matching TRBD1. The CDR3 covers 14 residues. V shed 0 bases and J 5 bases; nucleotides not matched to a gene: 3. Germline CDR1 is MNHEY and CDR2 is SVGAGI. In nucleotides, the CDR3 is TGTGCCAGCAGTTACTCGCGACAGGGAACTGAAGCTTTCTTT. As protein: CASSYSRQGTEAFF.

The V gene is TRBV15, the J gene TRBJ2-5; TRBD2 matches 10 bases. This CDR3 has 16 residues. Looked up from germline, CDR1 is LNHNV and CDR2 is YYDKDF (reference sequence). V shed 8 bases and J 2 bases; nucleotides not matched to a gene: 11. This chain's CDR3 is CATGAGPTSGQETQYF. The CDR3 DNA follows: TGTGCCACCGGTGCCGGCCCGACTAGCGGGCAAGAGACCCAGTACTTC. Variable domain in full (rest from reference TRBV15 and TRBJ2-5): DAMVIQNPRYQVTQFGKPVTLSCSQTLNHNVMYWYQQKSSQAPKLLFHYYDKDFNNEADTPDNFQSRRPNTSFCFLDIRSPGLGDTAMYLCATGAGPTSGQETQYFGPGTRLLVL.

A single count supports this clone. The chain has TRBV10-3 and TRBJ1-5; D is unresolved. Per the germline V gene, CDR1 is ENHRY and CDR2 is SYGVKD. Trimming removed 10 bases from V and 0 bases from J, with 13 bases in between. The CDR3 is 14 residues long. CDR3 sequence: CATHDGDSNQPQHF. The CDR3 DNA follows: TGTGCCACACACGACGGAGATAGCAATCAGCCCCAGCATTTT.